The sequence of this T cell receptor beta chain was determined in a study of cytomegalovirus exposure and HLA in healthy donors. Study-level findings and limits: In a later analysis, V- and J-gene trimming of beta chains associated with a DCLRE1C missense variant, replicated independently. An Asian-associated ancestry cluster reportedly showed fewer N-insertions than the roughly 700-donor mean in a later analysis. Most CMV-associated TCR beta chains appeared HLA-restricted in a later analysis. One cluster of highly shared sequence variants probably arose as a sequencing artifact.

The PCR was carried out with 60 Vbeta primers and 13 Jbeta primers. TCRdb keeps only in-frame clones here, not all; method: immunoSEQ multiplex PCR. The sample has about 120,000 clones, over 80% seen once. With regard to this clone: Its target is not known.

V lost 4 bases and J lost 4, with 13 bases in between. Germline V gene lookup returns CDR1 LNHDA and CDR2 SQIVND (reference sequence). CDR3 size: 14 residues. The V call is TRBV19, the J call TRBJ1-2, with D maybe TRBD1 (5 bases). Input material: PBMCs. The TCR was taken from a man in his fifties in good health and CMV-seronegative. CDR3 loop: CASSTQTASYGYTF. The CDR3 DNA reads as TGTGCCAGTAGTACCCAGACAGCCAGCTATGGCTACACCTTC.